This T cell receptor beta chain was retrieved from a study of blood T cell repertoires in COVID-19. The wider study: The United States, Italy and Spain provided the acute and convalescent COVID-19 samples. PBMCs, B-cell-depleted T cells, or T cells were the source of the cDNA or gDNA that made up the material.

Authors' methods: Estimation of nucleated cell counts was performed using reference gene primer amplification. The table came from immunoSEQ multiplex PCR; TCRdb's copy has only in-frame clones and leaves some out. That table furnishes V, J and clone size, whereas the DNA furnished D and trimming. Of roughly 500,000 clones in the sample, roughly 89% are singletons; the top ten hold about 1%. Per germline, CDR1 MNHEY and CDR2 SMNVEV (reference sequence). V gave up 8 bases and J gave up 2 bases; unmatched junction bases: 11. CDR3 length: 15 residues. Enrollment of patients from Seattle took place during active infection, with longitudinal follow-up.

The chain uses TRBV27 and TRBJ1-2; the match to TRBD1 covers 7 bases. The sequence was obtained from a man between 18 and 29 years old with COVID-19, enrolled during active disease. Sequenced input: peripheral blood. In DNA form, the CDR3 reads TGTGCCAGCCGCCGAAGACAGGGAAGAAACTATGGCTACACCTTC. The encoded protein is CASRRRQGRNYGYTF.